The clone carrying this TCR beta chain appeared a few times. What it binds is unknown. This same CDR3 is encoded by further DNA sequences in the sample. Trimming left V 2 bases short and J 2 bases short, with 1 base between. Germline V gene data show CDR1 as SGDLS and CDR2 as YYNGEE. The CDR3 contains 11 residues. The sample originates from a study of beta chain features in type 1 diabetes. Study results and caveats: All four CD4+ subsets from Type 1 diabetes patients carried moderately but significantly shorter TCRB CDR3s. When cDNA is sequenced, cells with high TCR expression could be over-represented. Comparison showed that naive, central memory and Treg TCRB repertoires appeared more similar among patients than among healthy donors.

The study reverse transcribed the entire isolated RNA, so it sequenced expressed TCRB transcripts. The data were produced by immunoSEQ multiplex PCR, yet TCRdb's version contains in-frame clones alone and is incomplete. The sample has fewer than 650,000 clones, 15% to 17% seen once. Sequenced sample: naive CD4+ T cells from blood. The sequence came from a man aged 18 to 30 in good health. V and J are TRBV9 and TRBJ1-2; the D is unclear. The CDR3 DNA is TGTGCCAGCAGCGTGAACTATGGCTACACCTTC. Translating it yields CASSVNYGYTF. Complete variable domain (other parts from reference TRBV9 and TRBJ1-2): DSGVTQTPKHLITATGQRVTLRCSPRSGDLSVYWYQQSLDQGLQFLIQYYNGEERAKGNILERFSAQQFPDLHSELNLSSLELGDSALYFCASSVNYGYTFGSGTRLTVV.